These 15 T cell receptor beta chains were sequenced from one sample in a study of beta chain features in type 1 diabetes (dated by TCRdb to the late 2010s). Library preparation used the immunoSEQ multiplex PCR assay. All of the isolated RNA was reverse transcribed with the High Capacity cDNA Reverse Transcription Kit, so expressed TCRB transcripts were sequenced. Held by TCRdb, this immuneACCESS table contains in-frame sequences only and omits some clones. Under half of the omission traces to an unresolved V gene where checked; the cause of the rest is unknown. The sample table contains 350,000 to 400,000 clones; only one count was recorded for about 12% of them. The ten biggest clones cover around 0.01% of the sample. These receptors' targets are unknown. On the study overall, not on this receptor specifically: In all four CD4+ subsets, TCRB CDR3 length was moderately but significantly shorter in type 1 diabetes patients.

Sample: naive CD4+ T cells from blood. This sample's cell subset or site label indicates: true naive CD4+ T cells. The source is a young woman with type 1 diabetes.

This clone was observed a handful of times. This sequence joins TRBV30 and TRBJ2-1, with 11 bases lining up with TRBD2. The CDR3 runs 13 residues. V lost 3 bases to trimming and J lost 7 bases; unmatched junction nucleotides: 2. Germline CDR1 is GTSNPN and CDR2 is SVGIG (reference sequence). The CDR3, as DNA: TGTGCCTGGAGAATAGCGGGAGGGAATGAGCAGTTCTTC. It specifies CAWRIAGGNEQFF. Together with reference TRBV30 and TRBJ2-1, the CDR3 gives the full variable domain: SQTIHQWPATLVQPVGSPLSLECTVEGTSNPNLYWYRQAAGRGLQLLFYSVGIGQISSEVPQNLSASRPQDRQFILSSKKLLLSDSGFYLCAWRIAGGNEQFFGPGTRLTVL.

The rearrangement joins TRBV9 to TRBJ2-3; 7 bases align to TRBD2. Germline CDR1 SGDLS, CDR2 YYNGEE. J lost 2 bases, V lost 3 bases, and 3 bases had no gene match. The CDR3 runs 14 residues. The CDR3 sequence: CASSARENTDTQYF. In nucleotides, the CDR3 is TGTGCCAGCAGCGCGCGGGAGAACACAGATACGCAGTATTTT.

V gene TRBV7-3 combines with J gene TRBJ2-2, with D tentatively TRBD1 (6 bases). The V end was cut by 5 bases, the J end by 5 bases, with 9 bases between. From germline, CDR1 is SGHTA and CDR2 FQGTGA. CDR3 length: 13 residues. Written as DNA, the CDR3 is TGTGCCAGCAGCCCCCAGGGGACCGGGGAGCTGTTTTTT. As protein: CASSPQGTGELFF. Combining the CDR3 with reference TRBV7-3 and TRBJ2-2 gives the whole variable domain GAGVSQTPSNKVTEKGKYVELRCDPISGHTALYWYRQSLGQGPEFLIYFQGTGAADDSGLPNDRFFAVRPEGSVSTLKIQRTERGDSAVYLCASSPQGTGELFFGEGSRLTVL.

This clone was seen a few times. The rearrangement links TRBV7-9 to TRBJ2-5; 7 bases are shared with TRBD1. Trimming cost V 6 bases and J 5 bases; bases outside gene matches: 9. CDR3 length: 14 amino acids. The germline V gene has CDR1 SEHNR and CDR2 FQNEAQ (reference sequence). Here the CDR3 reads CASRRQGEDETQYF. Written as DNA, the CDR3 is TGTGCCAGCAGACGACAGGGTGAGGATGAGACCCAGTACTTC. The entire variable domain, with the rest obtained from reference TRBV7-9 and TRBJ2-5, is as follows: DTGVSQNPRHKITKRGQNVTFRCDPISEHNRLYWYRQTLGQGPEFLTYFQNEAQLEKSRLLSDRFSAERPKGSFSTLEIQRTEQGDSAMYLCASRRQGEDETQYFGPGTRLLVL.

The rearrangement links TRBV7-2 to TRBJ2-5; the match to TRBD2 covers 7 bases. The CDR3 contains 15 residues. CDR1 is SGHTA and CDR2 is FQGNSA in the germline V gene. After removal of 0 bases from V and 0 bases from J, the junction contained 1 base not matched to a gene. The CDR3: CASSLAGTNQETQYF. CDR3 sequence (DNA): TGTGCCAGCAGCTTAGCTGGGACTAACCAAGAGACCCAGTACTTC.

The chain joins TRBV5-1 to TRBJ2-5; 9 bases are a match to TRBD2. The trim removed 9 bases at V and 9 bases at J, leaving 15 bases unmatched. The CDR3 totals 14 residues. In germline, CDR1 is SGHRS, CDR2 YFSETQ. CDR3 loop: CAILRASGTGPQYF. DNA of the CDR3: TGCGCCATACTTCGCGCTAGCGGGACGGGGCCCCAGTACTTC.

This clone has only a few counts. This rearrangement joins TRBV4-3 to TRBJ1-2; the D gene is possibly TRBD1 (5 bases). The CDR3 is 15 amino acids. Germline CDR1 LGHNA, CDR2 YSLEER. The germline V and J ends were trimmed by 0 bases and 2 bases, with 10 bases remaining between them. The CDR3 sequence: CASSQDREGNYGYTF. The CDR3 nucleotides read TGCGCCAGCAGCCAAGATAGGGAGGGGAACTATGGCTACACCTTC.

This clone was recorded a few times. The chain joins TRBV9 to TRBJ2-3; TRBD2 agrees at 7 bases. The ends lost 3 bases at V and 1 base at J; junction bases unmatched: 8. The CDR3 is 16 amino acids. In germline, CDR1 is SGDLS, CDR2 YYNGEE. The CDR3 is CASSAHHRGGTDTQYF. The CDR3 DNA is TGTGCCAGCAGCGCCCATCACCGGGGGGGCACAGATACGCAGTATTTT.

V usage is TRBV27 and J usage is TRBJ2-2; 10 nucleotides agree with TRBD2. J lost 4 bases, V lost 4 bases, and 3 bases had no gene match. Germline CDR1 and CDR2: MNHEY and SMNVEV (reference sequence). There are 15 residues in the CDR3. The CDR3 sequence: CASSWGLALTGELFF. In DNA, the CDR3 is TGTGCCAGCAGTTGGGGACTAGCGCTCACCGGGGAGCTGTTTTTT.

The chain has TRBV7-2 and TRBJ2-5, with TRBD1 matching over 9 bases. CDR3 size: 15 residues. Trimming at V came to 3 bases and at J to 5 bases, leaving 7 bases not matched to a gene. Germline V gene sequence: CDR1 SGHTA, CDR2 FQGNSA. The CDR3 DNA is TGTGCCAGCAGCTTCACCCCGGGACAGGGCGAGACCCAGTACTTC. Protein sequence: CASSFTPGQGETQYF.

This clone came up a few times. This rearrangement joins TRBV4-3 to TRBJ2-1, with unresolved D. V lost 2 bases and J lost 6, with 11 bases in between. CDR1 LGHNA and CDR2 YSLEER come from the germline V gene. The length of the CDR3 is 14 residues. CDR3 coding DNA: TGCGCCAGCAGCCAACAGCCCACTATCAATGAGCAGTTCTTC. It yields the protein CASSQQPTINEQFF.

The table lists this clone with a few counts. The V gene is TRBV14, the J gene TRBJ2-6; tentative D call: TRBD2 (5 bases). Between the trimmed V and J ends, which lost 1 base and 5 bases, there was a span of 9 bases. The CDR3 contains 15 residues. Germline CDR1 is SGHDN and CDR2 is FVKESK. Here the CDR3 reads CASSQGGQRANVLTF. The CDR3 bases are TGTGCCAGCAGCCAAGGAGGGCAGAGGGCCAACGTCCTGACTTTC.

This clone was seen a few times. The rearrangement uses TRBV5-6 and TRBJ1-2; D is uncertain. CDR1 and CDR2 from the germline V gene are SGHDT and YYEEEE. The V end lost 0 bases, the J end lost 7 bases, and 10 bases lay between the germline ends. The CDR3 loop spans 13 amino acids. The CDR3 sequence is CASSLEPRGGYTF. CDR3 sequence (DNA): TGTGCCAGCAGCTTGGAACCTAGAGGTGGCTACACCTTC.

This clone came up a few times. This chain connects TRBV4-2 to TRBJ2-3; the D is unclear. Germline V CDR1 and CDR2: LGHNA, YNFKEQ. This CDR3 is built from 15 residues. The V end was cut by 0 bases, the J end by 4 bases, with 11 bases between. This CDR3 reads CASSQDNVFPDTQYF. CDR3 bases: TGTGCCAGCAGCCAAGATAATGTTTTCCCAGATACGCAGTATTTT.

This rearrangement joins TRBV9 to TRBJ1-5; D not certain. Germline V gives CDR1 SGDLS, CDR2 YYNGEE. The ends were cut back, 0 bases at V and 0 bases at J, with 10 bases in the middle. The CDR3 has 16 amino acids. For the CDR3, the DNA is TGTGCCAGCAGCGTAGGAGGTGACGCTAGCAATCAGCCCCAGCATTTT. Translation: CASSVGGDASNQPQHF.